This T cell receptor beta chain is drawn from a study of patients and donors after allogeneic stem cell transplantation. The ends were cut back, 10 bases at V and 2 bases at J, with 18 bases in the middle. There are 14 residues in the CDR3. Germline lookup yields CDR1 ENHRY and CDR2 SYGVKD. This clonotype was counted only a few times. TCRdb analysed the RT-PCR reads with MiXCR anew, one entry per CDR3 protein. The sample has about a million distinct CDR3 sequences; over 15% are singletons. The genes are TRBV10-3 and TRBJ2-7; D remains ambiguous. The TCR was taken from a human donor who was either an allogeneic HSCT recipient or a stem cell or donor lymphocyte infusion donor (not recorded which). It is not recorded whose cells these are; they may come from a transplant donor. Sequencing was done on a sample of blood, either unsorted or a sorted T cell fraction (not recorded which). The CDR3 region has the DNA TGTGCCACCGGGCTTCTTGCCACAACCTACGAGCAGTACTTC. Translation gives CATGLLATTYEQYF.